Listed here are 2 T cell receptor beta chains from one sample, sequenced in a study of T cells in Graves' hyperthyroidism and ophthalmopathy. What was amplified from RNA transcripts were TCR beta CDR3 regions. A set of HTBI primers served as the primers for a first-round RT-PCR of the TCR CDR3. TCRdb reanalysed the multiplex PCR reads using MiXCR and keeps one entry per CDR3 protein. The sample includes approximately 640,000 distinct CDR3 sequences, around 15% of them seen just once. Specimen: blood. The receptors here all came from a woman aged 30 to 39 with Graves' hyperthyroidism.

The rearrangement joins TRBV20-1 to TRBJ2-3; 14 bases match TRBD2. V dropped 1 base and J dropped 4; count of bases not matched to a gene: 10. The CDR3 is made up of 18 amino acids. Germline CDR1 reads DFQATT; CDR2 reads SNEGSKA (reference sequence). CDR3 in amino acids: CSARGGGTSGSNPDTQYF. Written as DNA, the CDR3 is TGCAGTGCTAGAGGGGGAGGGACTAGCGGGAGTAACCCAGATACGCAGTATTTT.

This sequence joins TRBV5-1 and TRBJ2-2; 10 bases align to TRBD1. Looked up from germline, CDR1 is SGHRS and CDR2 is YFSETQ. J gave up 3 bases and V 7 bases, and 18 bases lay outside the gene matches. There are 19 residues in the CDR3. The CDR3 DNA follows: TGCGCCAGCTCCACTCCCCGGGACAGGGGACGATTGTACACCGGGGAGCTGTTTTTT. The encoded protein is CASSTPRDRGRLYTGELFF.